This T cell receptor beta chain was retrieved from a study of graft-versus-host responses after intestinal transplantation. Whole-study context: Recipients were given multivisceral, liver-intestinal, or isolated intestinal transplants. Every recipient underwent anti-thymocyte globulin induction, then tacrolimus and steroids for roughly 3 years.

Trimming removed 7 bases at V and 5 bases at J, with 23 bases between. Germline CDR1 and CDR2: SGHAT and FQDESV (reference sequence). The CDR3 extends over 16 amino acids. TCRdb's table, derived via immunoSEQ multiplex PCR, lists solely in-frame clones and lacks some. This table holds under 75,000 clones, around 90% found once. Points on this clone: Antigen specificity is unknown.

This receptor was taken from a human donor who was the organ donor for an intestinal transplant. Material: unstimulated CD8+ T cells sorted from spleen or lymph node cells, obtained before transplant. V is TRBV11-1 and J is TRBJ1-2; D is uncertain. CDR3 sequence: CASTGVSQPPGYGYTF. CDR3 coding DNA: TGTGCCAGCACTGGAGTCAGCCAGCCGCCGGGGTATGGCTACACCTTC.